This TCR beta chain is from a study of T cells after yellow fever vaccination. As for the study in general: SMART-Seq v4 Ultra Low Input prepared libraries from low-cell fractions.

TCRdb independently ran MiXCR on the 5' RACE reads; one entry per CDR3 protein. Of around 340,000 distinct CDR3 sequences detected, about 12% appear once; the ten largest clones hold 3.2%. The CDR3 extends over 14 amino acids. The germline V and J ends were trimmed by 0 bases and 5 bases, with 13 bases remaining between them. CDR1 is GTSNPN, CDR2 SVGIG, per germline (reference sequence). The TCR comes from a man younger than 30 who received the YFV17D yellow fever vaccine. Source: CD4+ T cells sorted from PBMCs, taken 15 days after the yellow fever booster vaccination. V is TRBV30 and J is TRBJ1-2, with D maybe TRBD1 (5 bases). CDR3 nucleotide sequence: TGTGCCTGGAGTGTACAGCAGGGACTTTATGGCTACACCTTC. This gives the protein CAWSVQQGLYGYTF.